This T cell receptor beta chain was sequenced for a study of beta chain features in type 1 diabetes. Study details: The study found patients and healthy donors alike in age, gender and cell yields. Findings of the study overall: All four CD4+ subsets of Type 1 diabetes patients contained TCRB CDR3s that were moderately but significantly shorter. Naive, central memory and Treg TCRB repertoires appeared more alike in patients than in healthy donors.

With regard to this clone: Its antigen is not known.

The authors reverse transcribed all of the isolated RNA, so sequencing captured expressed TCRB transcripts. Sequenced by immunoSEQ multiplex PCR; TCRdb stores in-frame clones only, minus some. The sample records about 650,000 clones, under 15% being singletons. The V end was cut by 2 bases, the J end by 3 bases, with 11 bases between. Germline CDR1 SGHTA, CDR2 FQGTGA. This CDR3 is 15 amino acids long. The gene calls are TRBV7-3 and TRBJ2-1; D gene ambiguous. Sequenced: naive CD4+ T cells from blood. This sequence was found in a man aged 25-40 years with type 1 diabetes. The CDR3 coding sequence is TGTGCCAGCAGCTTAGACGACGGAGTCTACAATGAGCAGTTCTTC. The encoded protein is CASSLDDGVYNEQFF.